This T cell receptor (beta chain) is drawn from a study of Tregs in tolerant kidney transplant recipients. Some clones are missing from TCRdb's copy, which holds only in-frame ones; the method was immunoSEQ multiplex PCR. In the table there are 55,000 to 75,000 clones, more than 70% of which are singletons. Trimming cost V 5 bases and J 2 bases, with 11 bases left between them. This CDR3 is built from 14 residues. Mixed chimerism was transient after nonmyeloablative marrow transplants from related graft donors. Unstimulated Tregs (CD4+CD25+CD127-) and CD4+CD25- non-Tregs were sorted from PBMCs. This TCR was sampled from a human patient who received a combined kidney and bone marrow transplant. Some T cells may be supplied by the graft donor. Sequencing was performed on CD4+ T cells from blood (PBMCs), taken 6 months after the transplant. The V call is TRBV5-7, the J call TRBJ2-1; maybe TRBD2 (5 bases). TRBV5-7 is designated an ORF whose function remains uncertain. CDR3 residues: CASRLRTAYNEQFF. As DNA, the CDR3 is TGTGCCAGCAGGCTCCGGACTGCCTACAATGAGCAGTTCTTC.